This section outlines one TCR beta chain sequence together with its context. Its antigen is as yet unknown. The germline gives CDR1 MNHNS, CDR2 SASEGT. Trimming left V 1 base short and J 6 bases short, with 19 bases between. The CDR3 runs 16 residues. The data are from a study of shared clonotypes between healthy human individuals. Study-level results: Memory subsets had estimated richness that was generally smaller than that of naive subsets. Across a handful of donors, naive CD4 shared 5% to 5.5%, naive CD8 less than 4%, memory CD4 over 2%, memory CD8 under 0.5%.

Each cell subset's genomic DNA was divided evenly among several immunoSEQ plates. Profiling relied on immunoSEQ multiplex PCR, and the TCRdb table lists in-frame clones only, not all of them. The data contain fewer than 2.5 million clones, approximately 93% of them seen just once; the ten biggest clones take up more than 0.35%. Healthy and HIV-negative, the adult donors had no recent acute infections or vaccinations. Sequenced: naive CD4+ T cells from PBMCs. Subset reported: CD45RA+ positively selected. The sequence derives from a man in his late teens or twenties in good health. Some clones in this sample may be carry-over from other donors' samples. The chain uses TRBV6-1 and TRBJ2-7, with D possibly TRBD1 on 6 matching bases. The CDR3 spells CASSEGRVGAGVEQYF. The CDR3 DNA is TGTGCCAGCAGTGAAGGACGGGTGGGGGCAGGGGTCGAGCAGTACTTC.